This is a list of T cell receptor beta chains from one sample in a study of T cells after posttransplantation cyclophosphamide. Assay: immunoSEQ multiplex PCR; the TCRdb copy retains only in-frame clones and omits some. Here the sample spans approximately 50,000 clones, under 95% being singletons. The sequenced sample was PBMCs. Every receptor here comes from a woman aged 30 to 39 in good health and a related stem cell transplant donor. Each CDR3 is given with its conserved first and last residue. The D gene is left open where the match is weak. Expanded clones get a size class; other rows say once, few or many, or leave the size out.

>TRBJ1-2|TRBV7-9|.|TRBD1
CASSLETGIYGYTF
TGTGCCAGCAGCTTAGAGACAGGGATTTATGGCTACACCTTC
>TRBJ1-5|TRBV6-5|once|TRBD1
CASSYRGLSNQPQHF
TGTGCCAGCAGTTATAGGGGGCTTAGCAATCAGCCCCAGCATTTT
>TRBJ1-1|TRBV4-1|.|TRBD1
CASSRSMTGTGVTEAFF
TGCGCCAGCAGCCGATCCATGACCGGGACAGGGGTCACTGAAGCTTTCTTT
>TRBJ2-4|TRBV10-3|.|.
CAISEWSPRVAKNIQYF
TGTGCCATCAGTGAGTGGTCCCCTCGGGTAGCCAAAAACATTCAGTACTTC
>TRBJ1-2|TRBV18|.|.
CASSVGGIDGYTF
TGTGCCAGCTCTGTCGGGGGGATAGACGGCTACACCTTC
>TRBJ1-1|TRBV7-9|.|TRBD1
CASSSNRGNTEAFF
TGTGCCAGCAGCTCCAACAGGGGGAACACTGAAGCTTTCTTT
>TRBJ1-1|TRBV15|.|.
CATSRSTGGNTEAFF
TGTGCCACCAGCAGATCGACGGGGGGGAACACTGAAGCTTTCTTT
>TRBJ1-2|TRBV5-4|.|.
CASSLTGMNYGYTF
TGTGCCAGCAGCTTGACAGGGATGAACTATGGCTACACCTTC
>TRBJ2-2|TRBV14|.|TRBD2
CASSQVAGANTGELFF
TGTGCCAGCAGCCAAGTAGCGGGGGCTAACACCGGGGAGCTGTTTTTT
>TRBJ2-3|TRBV9|.|TRBD2
CASSVVSGGADTQYF
TGTGCCAGCAGCGTAGTAAGCGGGGGGGCCGATACGCAGTATTTT
>TRBJ1-5|TRBV6-5|.|.
CASSRTGGQPQHF
TGTGCCAGCAGTAGGACGGGGGGCCAGCCCCAGCATTTT
>TRBJ1-5|TRBV6-5|.|TRBD1
CASSRYGTGDQPQHF
TGTGCCAGCAGCCGATACGGGACAGGGGATCAGCCCCAGCATTTT
>TRBJ1-1|TRBV5-6|.|.
CASSLGTGYHPGAFF
TGTGCCAGCAGCTTGGGAACAGGGTATCATCCTGGAGCTTTCTTT
>TRBJ2-1|TRBV4-3|.|TRBD1
CASSRARGPGFGQFF
TGCGCCAGCAGTCGAGCTAGGGGGCCGGGGTTTGGGCAGTTCTTC
>TRBJ1-6|TRBV18|.|TRBD1
CASTNTGQGDSPLHF
TGTGCCAGCACAAATACAGGGCAGGGGGATTCACCCCTCCACTTT
>TRBJ1-4|TRBV7-2|.|.
CASSLNSEGEKLFF
TGTGCCAGCAGCCTCAACTCCGAGGGCGAAAAACTGTTTTTT
>TRBJ2-3|TRBV4-3|.|TRBD1
CASSQFGTGVTSTDTQYF
TGCGCCAGCAGCCAATTCGGGACAGGGGTGACTAGCACAGATACGCAGTATTTT
>TRBJ1-6|TRBV12-5|.|.
CASGLGAVGSPLHF
TGTGCTAGTGGTTTAGGGGCCGTGGGGTCACCCCTCCACTTT
>TRBJ2-1|TRBV11-2|.|.
CASSLDGYVDGVSSYNEQFF
TGTGCCAGCAGCTTAGACGGGTACGTTGACGGGGTCAGCTCCTACAATGAGCAGTTCTTC
>TRBJ1-1|TRBV5-1|.|.
CASSLALLIDTEAFF
TGCGCCAGCAGCTTGGCCTTATTGATAGACACTGAAGCTTTCTTT
>TRBJ1-4|TRBV6-6|once|.
CASSFSSGGEEKLFF
TGTGCCAGCAGTTTTTCGTCCGGGGGTGAGGAAAAACTGTTTTTT
>TRBJ1-1|TRBV6-6|once|.
CASSYSGGNTEAFF
TGTGCCAGCAGTTACTCCGGGGGGAACACTGAAGCTTTCTTT
>TRBJ2-5|TRBV2|.|.
CASMTGSQETQYF
TGTGCCAGCATGACTGGATCTCAAGAGACCCAGTACTTC
>TRBJ1-5|TRBV4-2|.|.
CASSQRGGRNQPQHF
TGTGCCAGCAGCCAACGGGGGGGGCGGAATCAGCCCCAGCATTTT
>TRBJ1-1|TRBV18|once|.
CASSPLTGPDTEAFF
TGTGCCAGCTCACCACTTACAGGACCCGATACTGAAGCTTTCTTT
>TRBJ2-1|TRBV28|.|.
CASSFQGSPYNEQFF
TGTGCCAGCAGTTTCCAGGGCAGCCCGTACAATGAGCAGTTCTTC
>TRBJ2-3|TRBV5-1|.|TRBD2
CASSPDPSGETDTQYF
TGCGCCAGCAGCCCCGACCCTAGCGGGGAGACAGATACGCAGTATTTT
>TRBJ2-7|TRBV5-4|once|TRBD1
CASSALDRGFNEQYF
TGTGCCAGCAGCGCCCTGGACAGGGGGTTTAACGAGCAGTACTTC
>TRBJ1-1|TRBV2|.|.
CASSLDSGEAFF
TGTGCCAGCAGCCTCGACAGTGGAGAAGCTTTCTTT
>TRBJ2-7|TRBV10-3|.|TRBD1
CAIRGTVLHSYEQYF
TGTGCCATCAGAGGGACAGTCCTCCACTCCTACGAGCAGTACTTC
>TRBJ2-7|TRBV7-9|.|.
CATTPRGGADEQYF
TGTGCCACTACCCCTAGGGGGGGGGCCGACGAGCAGTACTTC
>TRBJ2-5|TRBV27|.|.
CASSRGVGGAETQYF
TGTGCCAGCAGTAGAGGTGTAGGGGGGGCAGAGACCCAGTACTTC
>TRBJ2-2|TRBV10-3|.|.
CAISDSYNTGELFF
TGTGCCATCAGTGACTCCTATAACACCGGGGAGCTGTTTTTT
>TRBJ2-7|TRBV12-5|.|.
CASGTLRSSYEQYF
TGTGCTAGTGGTACACTTAGGAGTTCCTACGAGCAGTACTTC
>TRBJ1-1|TRBV27|.|.
CASSLDRLREAFF
TGTGCCAGCAGTTTAGACAGGCTCCGTGAAGCTTTCTTT
>TRBJ2-3|TRBV9|.|TRBD2
CASSSKSGETDTQYF
TGTGCCAGCAGCTCGAAGAGCGGGGAAACAGATACGCAGTATTTT
>TRBJ2-7|TRBV4-3|.|.
CASSQDHRGAPGSYEQYF
TGCGCCAGCAGCCAAGATCACCGGGGGGCCCCCGGGTCCTACGAGCAGTACTTC
>TRBJ1-4|TRBV6-5|.|.
CASSLTGVGEKLFF
TGTGCCAGCAGCTTGACAGGTGTCGGTGAAAAACTGTTTTTT
>TRBJ2-6|TRBV4-2|.|.
CASSPGHDPSGANVLTF
TGTGCCAGCAGCCCTGGACATGATCCCTCTGGGGCCAACGTCCTGACTTTC
>TRBJ2-2|TRBV7-2|.|.
CASSATTGSTGELFF
TGTGCCAGCAGCGCAACTACAGGGTCAACCGGGGAGCTGTTTTTT
>TRBJ2-7|TRBV5-6|.|TRBD1
CASSLSGTGVHEQYF
TGTGCCAGCAGCTTGAGCGGGACAGGGGTTCACGAGCAGTACTTC
>TRBJ2-7|TRBV5-5|once|.
CASSLGLVSYEQYF
TGTGCCAGCAGCTTGGGACTAGTCTCCTACGAGCAGTACTTC